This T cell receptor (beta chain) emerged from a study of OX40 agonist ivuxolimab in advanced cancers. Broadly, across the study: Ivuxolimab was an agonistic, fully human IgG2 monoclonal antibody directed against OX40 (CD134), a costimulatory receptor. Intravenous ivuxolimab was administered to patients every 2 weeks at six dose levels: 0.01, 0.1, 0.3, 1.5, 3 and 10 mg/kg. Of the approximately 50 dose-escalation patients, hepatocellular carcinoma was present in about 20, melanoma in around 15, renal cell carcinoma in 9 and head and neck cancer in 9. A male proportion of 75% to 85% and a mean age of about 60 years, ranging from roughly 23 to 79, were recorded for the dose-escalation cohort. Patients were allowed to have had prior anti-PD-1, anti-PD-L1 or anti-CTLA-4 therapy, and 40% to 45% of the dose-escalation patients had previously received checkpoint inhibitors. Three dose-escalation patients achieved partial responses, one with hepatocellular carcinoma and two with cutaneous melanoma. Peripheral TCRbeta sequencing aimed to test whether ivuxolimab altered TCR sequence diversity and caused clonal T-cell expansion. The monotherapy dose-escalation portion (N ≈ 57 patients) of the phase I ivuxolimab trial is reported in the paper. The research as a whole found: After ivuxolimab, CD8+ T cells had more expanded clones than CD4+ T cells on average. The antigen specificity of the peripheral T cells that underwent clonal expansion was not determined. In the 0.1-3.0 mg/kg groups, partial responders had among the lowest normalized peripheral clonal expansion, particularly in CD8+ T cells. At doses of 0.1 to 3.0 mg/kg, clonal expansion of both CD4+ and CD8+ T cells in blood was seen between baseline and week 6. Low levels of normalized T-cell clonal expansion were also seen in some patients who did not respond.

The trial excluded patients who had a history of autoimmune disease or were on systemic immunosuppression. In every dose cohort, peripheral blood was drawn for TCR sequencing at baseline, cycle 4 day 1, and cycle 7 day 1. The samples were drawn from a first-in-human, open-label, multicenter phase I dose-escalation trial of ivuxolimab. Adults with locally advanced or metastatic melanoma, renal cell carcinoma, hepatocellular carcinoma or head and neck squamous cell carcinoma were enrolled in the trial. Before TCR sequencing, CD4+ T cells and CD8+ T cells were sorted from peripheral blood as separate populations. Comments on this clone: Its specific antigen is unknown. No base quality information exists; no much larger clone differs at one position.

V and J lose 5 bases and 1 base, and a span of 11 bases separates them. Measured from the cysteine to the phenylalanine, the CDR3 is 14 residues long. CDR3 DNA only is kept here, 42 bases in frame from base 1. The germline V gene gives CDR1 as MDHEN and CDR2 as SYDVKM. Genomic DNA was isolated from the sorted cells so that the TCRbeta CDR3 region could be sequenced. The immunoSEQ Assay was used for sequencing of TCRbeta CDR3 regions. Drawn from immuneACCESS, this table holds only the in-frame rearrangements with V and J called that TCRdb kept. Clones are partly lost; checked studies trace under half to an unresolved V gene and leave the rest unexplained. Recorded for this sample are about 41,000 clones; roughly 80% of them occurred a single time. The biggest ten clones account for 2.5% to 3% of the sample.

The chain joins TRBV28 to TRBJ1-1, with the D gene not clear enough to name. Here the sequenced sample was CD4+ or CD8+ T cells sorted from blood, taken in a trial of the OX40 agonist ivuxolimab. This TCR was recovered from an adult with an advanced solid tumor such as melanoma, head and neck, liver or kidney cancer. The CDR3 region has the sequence CASSPLRQNTEAFF. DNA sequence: TGTGCCAGCAGTCCCCTCCGCCAGAACACTGAAGCTTTCTTT.